This T cell receptor beta chain was obtained from a study of shared clonotypes between healthy human individuals. Background on the study: Every donor yielded three CD4 naive, three CD4 memory, two CD8 naive and one CD8 memory plate.

A word on this clone: Its matching antigen is unknown.

The input for sorted-subset replicate PCRs was approximately 210 ng DNA, tens of thousands of T cell genomes. Only in-frame clones appear in the TCRdb table, and some are missing; sequencing was by immunoSEQ multiplex PCR. The table records 1,500,000 or so clones, roughly 95% of them present only once. The study's findings and limits: The researchers took only blood, and tissue repertoires probably look different. A few donors shared approximately 5% of their naive CD4 clonotypes.

CDR1 and CDR2 (germline): SGHTS, YDEGEE. The CDR3 covers 12 residues. Trimming took off 1 base at V and 4 bases at J, with 2 bases between the two ends. This TCR was sampled from a young man in good health. This rearrangement joins TRBV5-8 to TRBJ2-2; D is undetermined. Input material: naive CD4+ T cells sorted from blood. This sample's subset: CD45RA+ positively selected. For the CDR3, the DNA is TGTGCCAGCAGCTTGATCACCGGGGAGCTGTTTTTT. Protein: CASSLITGELFF.